Only one count was recorded for the clone carrying this T cell receptor (beta chain). The entry originates in a study of T cell responses to AZD1222 COVID-19 vaccine. The CDR3 contains 15 residues. The germline V and J ends were trimmed by 1 base and 0 bases, with 7 bases remaining between them. Germline CDR1 reads MNHNS; CDR2 reads SASEGT. The method was immunoSEQ multiplex PCR; TCRdb's version includes in-frame clones alone and lacks a portion of them. This table holds 95,000 to 150,000 clones, roughly 90% found once. The chain employs TRBV6-1 and TRBJ1-3; a weak D match, TRBD1 (5 bases). Specimen: peripheral blood, collected on day 0 of AZD1222 vaccination. This sequence was found in an adult in good health. CDR3 sequence: CASSEGDFSGNTIYF. The DNA of the CDR3 is TGTGCCAGCAGTGAAGGGGACTTCTCTGGAAACACCATATATTTT.